This T cell receptor beta chain originates from a study of T cell changes during pregnancy in multiple sclerosis. The protocol was immunoSEQ multiplex PCR, while the TCRdb copy is restricted to in-frame clones and leaves out a portion. The sample contains 55,000 to 80,000 clones, roughly 92% of which appear only once. This receptor was taken from a female donor with multiple sclerosis, enrolled in a pregnancy study. The material sequenced was CD8+ T cells from peripheral blood mononuclear cells, taken in the second trimester of pregnancy.

CDR3 sequence reads: CASSVSGEKLFF. Here the CDR3 DNA reads TGTGCCAGCAGTGTGTCCGGTGAAAAACTGTTTTTT. The chain recombines TRBV9 with TRBJ1-4; D not certain. Germline V gene lookup returns CDR1 SGDLS and CDR2 YYNGEE. The CDR3 contains 12 residues. V was cut by 5 bases and J by 7 bases, with 9 bases left in between.